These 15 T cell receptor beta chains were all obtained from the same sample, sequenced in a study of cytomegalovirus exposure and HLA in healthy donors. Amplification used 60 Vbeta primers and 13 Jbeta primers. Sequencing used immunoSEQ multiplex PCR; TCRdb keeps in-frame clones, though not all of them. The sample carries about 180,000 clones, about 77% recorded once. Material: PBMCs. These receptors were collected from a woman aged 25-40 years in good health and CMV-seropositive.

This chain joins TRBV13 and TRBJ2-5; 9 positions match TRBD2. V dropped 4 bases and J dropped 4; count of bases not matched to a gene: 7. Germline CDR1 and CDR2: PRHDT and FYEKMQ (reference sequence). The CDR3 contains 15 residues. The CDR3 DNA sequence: TGTGCCAGCAGCTGGACTAGCGAGGGGGGAGAGACCCAGTACTTC. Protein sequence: CASSWTSEGGETQYF.

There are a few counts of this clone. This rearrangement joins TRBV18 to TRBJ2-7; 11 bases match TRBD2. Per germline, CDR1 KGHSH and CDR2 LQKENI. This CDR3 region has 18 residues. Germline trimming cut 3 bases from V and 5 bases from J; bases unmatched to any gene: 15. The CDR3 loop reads CASSPVLAGEGVFDEQYF. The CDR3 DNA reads TGTGCCAGCTCACCTGTACTAGCGGGGGAGGGCGTGTTCGACGAGCAGTACTTC.

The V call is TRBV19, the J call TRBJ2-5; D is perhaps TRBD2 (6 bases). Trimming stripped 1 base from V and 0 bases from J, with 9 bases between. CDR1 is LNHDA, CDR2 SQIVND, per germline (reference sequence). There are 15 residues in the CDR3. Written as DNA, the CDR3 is TGTGCCAGTAGTATAGGCGGGGCCTACCAAGAGACCCAGTACTTC. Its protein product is CASSIGGAYQETQYF.

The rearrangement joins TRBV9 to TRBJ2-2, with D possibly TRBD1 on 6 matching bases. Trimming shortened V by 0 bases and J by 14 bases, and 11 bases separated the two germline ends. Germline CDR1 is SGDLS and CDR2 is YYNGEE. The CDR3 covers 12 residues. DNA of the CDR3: TGTGCCAGCAGCGTAGGGAAAGGGGGACTGTTTTTT. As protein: CASSVGKGGLFF. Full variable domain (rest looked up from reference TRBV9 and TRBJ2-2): DSGVTQTPKHLITATGQRVTLRCSPRSGDLSVYWYQQSLDQGLQFLIQYYNGEERAKGNILERFSAQQFPDLHSELNLSSLELGDSALYFCASSVGKGGLFFGEGSRLTVL.

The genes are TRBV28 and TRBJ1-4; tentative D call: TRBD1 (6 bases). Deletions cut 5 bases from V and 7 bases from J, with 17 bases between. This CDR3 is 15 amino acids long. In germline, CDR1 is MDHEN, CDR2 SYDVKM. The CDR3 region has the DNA TGTGCCAGCAGTGGGGGGGCACTGGGTGGTGAAAAACTGTTTTTT. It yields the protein CASSGGALGGEKLFF.

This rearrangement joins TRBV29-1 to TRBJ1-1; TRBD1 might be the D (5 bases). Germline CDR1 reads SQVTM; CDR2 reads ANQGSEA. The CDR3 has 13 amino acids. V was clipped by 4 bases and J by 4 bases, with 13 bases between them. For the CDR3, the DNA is TGCAGCGTTGCGGAGGGGAAGGGCACTGAAGCTTTCTTT. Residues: CSVAEGKGTEAFF.

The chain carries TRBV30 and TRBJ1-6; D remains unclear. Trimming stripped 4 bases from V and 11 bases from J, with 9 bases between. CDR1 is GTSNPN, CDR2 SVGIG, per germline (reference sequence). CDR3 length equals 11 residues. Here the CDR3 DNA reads TGTGCCTGGAAGCGAGACCCACCCCTCCACTTT. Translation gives CAWKRDPPLHF.

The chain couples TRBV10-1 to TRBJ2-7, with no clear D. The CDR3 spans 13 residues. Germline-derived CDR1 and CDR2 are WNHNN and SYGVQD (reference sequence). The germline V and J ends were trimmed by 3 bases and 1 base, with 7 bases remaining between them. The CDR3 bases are TGCGCCAGCAGTGACTCACTATCCTACGAGCAGTACTTC. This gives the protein CASSDSLSYEQYF.

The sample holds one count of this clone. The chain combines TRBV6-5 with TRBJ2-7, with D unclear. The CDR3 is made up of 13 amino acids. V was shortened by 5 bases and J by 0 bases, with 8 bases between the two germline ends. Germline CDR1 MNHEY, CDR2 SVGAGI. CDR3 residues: CASSRHRSYEQYF. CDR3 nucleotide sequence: TGTGCCAGCAGTCGACACCGCTCCTACGAGCAGTACTTC.

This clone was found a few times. In DNA form, the CDR3 reads TGCGCCAGCCGGGACAATTTGAACACTGAAGCTTTCTTT. Its translation: CASRDNLNTEAFF. The V and J genes are TRBV5-1 and TRBJ1-1, with a possible D match to TRBD1 (6 bases). The CDR3 length is 13 residues. From germline, CDR1 is SGHRS and CDR2 YFSETQ. Trimming cost V 7 bases and J 0 bases, with 10 bases left between them.

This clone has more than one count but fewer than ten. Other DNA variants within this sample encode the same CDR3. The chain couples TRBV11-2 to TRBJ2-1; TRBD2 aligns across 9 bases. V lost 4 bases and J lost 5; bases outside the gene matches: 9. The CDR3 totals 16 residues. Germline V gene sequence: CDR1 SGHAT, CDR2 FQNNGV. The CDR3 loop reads CASSSLGSGGNNEQFF. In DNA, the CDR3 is TGTGCCAGCAGCTCCCTCGGAAGCGGGGGGAACAATGAGCAGTTCTTC.

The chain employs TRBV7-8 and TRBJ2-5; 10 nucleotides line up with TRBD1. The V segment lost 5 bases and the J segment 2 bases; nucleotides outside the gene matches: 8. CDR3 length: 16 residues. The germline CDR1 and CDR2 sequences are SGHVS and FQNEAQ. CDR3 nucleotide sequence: TGTGCCAGCAGCCATAGGCGGGACAGGGGTCAAGAGACCCAGTACTTC. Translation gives CASSHRRDRGQETQYF.

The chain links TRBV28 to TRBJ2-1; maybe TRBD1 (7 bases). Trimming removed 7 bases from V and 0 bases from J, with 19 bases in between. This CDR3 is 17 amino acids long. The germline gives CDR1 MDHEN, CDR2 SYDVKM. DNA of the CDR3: TGTGCCAGCATCCCCTACAGGGGAGGCGGCTCCTACAATGAGCAGTTCTTC. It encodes CASIPYRGGGSYNEQFF. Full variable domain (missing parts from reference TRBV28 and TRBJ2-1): DVKVTQSSRYLVKRTGEKVFLECVQDMDHENMFWYRQDPGLGLRLIYFSYDVKMKEKGDIPEGYSVSREKKERFSLILESASTNQTSMYLCASIPYRGGGSYNEQFFGPGTRLTVL.

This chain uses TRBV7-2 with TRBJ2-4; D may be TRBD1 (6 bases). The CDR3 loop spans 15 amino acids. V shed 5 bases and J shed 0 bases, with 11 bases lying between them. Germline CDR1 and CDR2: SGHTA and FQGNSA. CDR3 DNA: TGTGCCAGCAGCAGCACCAGGGGAGCCAAAAACATTCAGTACTTC. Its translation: CASSSTRGAKNIQYF.

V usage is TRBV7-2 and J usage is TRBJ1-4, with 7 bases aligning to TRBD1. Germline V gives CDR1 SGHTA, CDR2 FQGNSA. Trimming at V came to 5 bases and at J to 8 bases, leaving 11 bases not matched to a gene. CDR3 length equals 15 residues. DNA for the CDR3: TGTGCCAGCAGCCAGGGCAGACAGGGCTACGAAAAACTGTTTTTT. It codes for CASSQGRQGYEKLFF.